Listed below are T cell receptor beta chains from one sample, sequenced in a study of identical twins. Each CDR3 protein gets one entry after TCRdb re-called the 5' RACE reads with MiXCR. This table has 1.5 million or so distinct CDR3 sequences, around 33% appearing once. What was sequenced was cord blood. The origin of the receptors is a newborn girl in good health. Each CDR3 is given with its conserved first and last residue. A D gene is named only where the DNA matches it firmly. Only some rows state a clone size, as once, few, many or a class for expanded clones.

v_gene: TRBV7-9
abundance: -
d_gene: TRBD1
j_gene: TRBJ2-3
CDR3nt: TGTGCCAGCAGCTTAATCCCCCGGGACAGCCATGAGACAGATACGCAGTATTTT
CDR3aa: CASSLIPRDSHETDTQYF

v_gene: TRBV11-2
abundance: few
d_gene: -
j_gene: TRBJ2-5
CDR3nt: TGTGCCAGCAGCTTACTGATAGGGGAGACCCAGTACTTC
CDR3aa: CASSLLIGETQYF

v_gene: TRBV7-6
abundance: -
d_gene: TRBD2
j_gene: TRBJ2-1
CDR3nt: TGTGCCAGCAGTAAAAAGCCGGGACTAAATCCGTTCTTC
CDR3aa: CASSKKPGLNPFF

v_gene: TRBV6-5
abundance: -
d_gene: TRBD2
j_gene: TRBJ2-3
CDR3nt: TGTGCCAGCAGTTACTCGACTAGCGGGAGGGCCCGGGATACGCAGTATTTT
CDR3aa: CASSYSTSGRARDTQYF

v_gene: TRBV12-5
abundance: few
d_gene: TRBD2
j_gene: TRBJ2-5
CDR3nt: TGTGCTAGTGGTTTGGGACTAGCGGGAGTAGAGACCCAGTACTTC
CDR3aa: CASGLGLAGVETQYF

v_gene: TRBV29-1
abundance: -
d_gene: -
j_gene: TRBJ2-1
CDR3nt: TGCAGCGTTGCCCGTCGCGACAATGAGCAGTTCTTC
CDR3aa: CSVARRDNEQFF

v_gene: TRBV7-6
abundance: -
d_gene: -
j_gene: TRBJ1-4
CDR3nt: TGTGCCAGCAGCTTATACCCCACTAATGAAAAACTGTTTTTT
CDR3aa: CASSLYPTNEKLFF

v_gene: TRBV7-8
abundance: -
d_gene: TRBD1
j_gene: TRBJ2-7
CDR3nt: TGTGCCAGCAGCTTACGGAGTAGGGGGCTGTACGAGCAGTACTTC
CDR3aa: CASSLRSRGLYEQYF

v_gene: TRBV5-1
abundance: few
d_gene: -
j_gene: TRBJ2-1
CDR3nt: TGCGCCTCGACCCTACCTCCCTACAATGAGCAGTTCTTC
CDR3aa: CASTLPPYNEQFF

v_gene: TRBV5-1
abundance: -
d_gene: TRBD2
j_gene: TRBJ2-5
CDR3nt: TGCGCCAGCAGCTCCGCCTTGACTAGCAGCCAAGAGACCCAGTACTTC
CDR3aa: CASSSALTSSQETQYF

v_gene: TRBV29-1
abundance: -
d_gene: TRBD2
j_gene: TRBJ2-7
CDR3nt: TGCAGCGTCGAAGGACTAGGGTCTCCGAAGGGCTACGAGCAGTACTTC
CDR3aa: CSVEGLGSPKGYEQYF

v_gene: TRBV11-1
abundance: few
d_gene: TRBD1
j_gene: TRBJ1-1
CDR3nt: TGTGCCAGCAGCTTAGCTACAGGGGGATACACTGAAGCTTTCTTT
CDR3aa: CASSLATGGYTEAFF

v_gene: TRBV25-1
abundance: once
d_gene: -
j_gene: TRBJ1-1
CDR3nt: TGTGCCAGCAGTGAGGGCAGTGGGGTATACACTGAAGCTTTCTTT
CDR3aa: CASSEGSGVYTEAFF

v_gene: TRBV2
abundance: -
d_gene: -
j_gene: TRBJ2-1
CDR3nt: TGTGCCAGCAGTGCAGGGGCTCTCAATGAGCAGTTCTTC
CDR3aa: CASSAGALNEQFF